This T cell receptor (beta chain) was documented in a study of vaccination and CD4 T cells after COVID-19. Study at large: Collection of post-vaccine samples followed dose two by a median roughly 72 days, spanning a range of 14 to 241. Either a CEFX pool, an HIV-1 Nef pool, or no peptide was added to control cultures. Whole-study findings and limits: The rise in median SARS-CoV-2-reactive clonotypes, from approximately 23 to 38, was not significant.

Stated treatment: approximately 10-day PBMC culture with coronavirus spike peptide pools or control peptides (ViraFEST assay). CD4+ T cells that came from the unexposed donor were collected before the COVID-19 pandemic (2011-2018). Cell supply allowing, SARS-CoV-2 S/N and four cold-coronavirus spikes probed unexposed-donor CD4+ T cells. Notes on this clonotype: Its cognate antigen is unknown.

This CDR3 region has 16 residues. Cultured CD4+ T cells had their DNA profiled by the Oncomine TCR Beta short-read assay. Genomic DNA was drawn out of CD4+ T cells grown in culture. TCRdb passed the PCR reads through MiXCR, listing each CDR3 protein once. The data hold approximately 11,000 distinct CDR3 sequences, with about 40% observed a single time. The TCR was taken from a human donor in good health. Source material: CD4+ T cells from blood, cultured in vitro. The rearrangement uses TRBV21-1 and TRBJ1-4; no DNA check was done on the table's D call, TRBD1. TRBV21-1 is termed a pseudogene. The CDR3 sequence is CASSSPSAGGNEKLFF. The CDR3 region has the DNA TGTGCCAGCAGCTCCCCCTCGGCAGGGGGCAATGAAAAACTGTTTTTT.